Presented here are 16 T cell receptor beta chains from one specimen sequenced in a study of blood T cell repertoires in COVID-19. Assay used: immunoSEQ multiplex PCR; TCRdb lists only in-frame clones, some missing. The sample holds approximately 74,000 clones; approximately 79% are singletons and the top ten take approximately 45%. Specimen: peripheral blood. The receptors were gathered from a human donor in a cohort sampled during active COVID-19.

The chain carries TRBV7-6 and TRBJ2-5; D perhaps matches TRBD2 (5 bases). There are 13 residues in the CDR3. Between the trimmed V and J ends, which lost 3 bases and 7 bases, there was a span of 12 bases. Germline values: CDR1 SGHVS, CDR2 FNYEAQ. CDR3 residues: CASSFSDWATQYF. As DNA, the CDR3 is TGTGCCAGCAGCTTCTCGGACTGGGCGACCCAGTACTTC.

This clone was found once. J is TRBJ1-5 and V is TRBV20-1; 7 bases fit TRBD1. Germline values: CDR1 DFQATT, CDR2 SNEGSKA (reference sequence). The CDR3 length is 14 residues. V lost 3 bases, J lost 2 bases, and 4 bases stayed unmatched. The CDR3 DNA sequence: TGCAGTGCTAGTCCCGGGACAGGCAATCAGCCCCAGCATTTT. It specifies CSASPGTGNQPQHF.

The genes are TRBV6-5 and TRBJ1-1; D is undetermined. The V gene lost 2 bases and the J gene lost 3 bases, with 10 bases spanning the gap. This CDR3 contains 14 residues. Germline-derived CDR1 and CDR2 are MNHEY and SVGAGI. CDR3 sequence reads: CASSYAGKDTEAFF. The CDR3 coding sequence is TGTGCCAGCAGTTACGCCGGGAAAGACACTGAAGCTTTCTTT.

This clone occurred a few times. The chain combines TRBV4-2 with TRBJ2-3; 9 bases fit TRBD1. The CDR3 spans 20 residues. Germline CDR1 LGHNA, CDR2 YNFKEQ. With 0 bases clipped from V and 0 bases from J, the junction kept 13 bases outside the gene matches. Here the CDR3 DNA reads TGTGCCAGCAGCCAAGAGTACAGGGGGCGAGGGTCAACTAGCACAGATACGCAGTATTTT. Its translation is CASSQEYRGRGSTSTDTQYF.

V usage is TRBV5-4 and J usage is TRBJ2-7; 7 bases are shared with TRBD1. V trimming: 4 bases; J trimming: 4 bases; junction bases outside the gene matches: 2. The germline V gene has CDR1 SGHNT and CDR2 YYREEE (reference sequence). The CDR3 has 12 amino acids. The DNA for the CDR3 is TGTGCCAGCAGCAGACAGGGTTACGAGCAGTACTTC. This gives the protein CASSRQGYEQYF.

This chain connects TRBV5-1 to TRBJ2-7; 9 nucleotides match TRBD2. The CDR3 totals 15 residues. CDR1 SGHRS and CDR2 YFSETQ come from the germline V gene. The V gene end was trimmed by 1 base and the J gene end by 4 bases; junction bases not matched to a gene: 6. The CDR3 bases are TGCGCCAGCAGCTTGCTAGCGGGAAGTAGGTACGAGCAGTACTTC. Protein sequence: CASSLLAGSRYEQYF. The full variable domain, completed using reference TRBV5-1 and TRBJ2-7, is KAGVTQTPRYLIKTRGQQVTLSCSPISGHRSVSWYQQTPGQGLQFLFEYFSETQRNKGNFPGRFSGRQFSNSRSEMNVSTLELGDSALYLCASSLLAGSRYEQYFGPGTRLTVT.

This clone was recorded only once. DNA for the CDR3: TGTGCCAGCAGCTTGGTGGGACAGGGCTTTCAAGAGACCCAGTACTTC. Residues: CASSLVGQGFQETQYF. This chain uses TRBV5-4 with TRBJ2-5; 9 positions match TRBD1. J gave up 2 bases and V 0 bases, and 5 bases lay outside the gene matches. CDR1 and CDR2 (germline): SGHNT, YYREEE (reference sequence). The CDR3 totals 16 residues.

In this sample, this clone turned up a few times. The V call is TRBV6-5, the J call TRBJ2-5; 8 bases are shared with TRBD2. Trimming cost V 2 bases and J 5 bases; bases outside gene matches: 4. CDR1 MNHEY and CDR2 SVGAGI come from the germline V gene. The CDR3 sequence is 14 residues long. CDR3 region: CASSYGTRRETQYF. Here the CDR3 DNA reads TGTGCCAGCAGTTACGGGACTAGAAGGGAGACCCAGTACTTC.

The chain's CDR3 is CATSDLNGDRGGYTF. The DNA for the CDR3 is TGTGCCACCAGTGATTTGAACGGGGACAGAGGGGGCTACACCTTC. This sequence joins TRBV24-1 and TRBJ1-2, with TRBD1 matching over 7 bases. Trimming cost V 0 bases and J 8 bases; bases outside gene matches: 8. The CDR3 is 15 residues long. Germline V gives CDR1 KGHDR, CDR2 SFDVKD.

This clone was observed many times. The V call is TRBV5-5, the J call TRBJ2-7, with D unresolved. Germline V gene lookup returns CDR1 SGHKS and CDR2 YYEKEE (reference sequence). This CDR3 spans 11 amino acids. With 2 bases removed from V and 4 bases from J, the gap between germline ends came to 4 bases. CDR3 sequence reads: CASSFLYEQYF. CDR3 DNA sequence: TGTGCCAGCAGCTTCTTGTACGAGCAGTACTTC.

This clone was seen more than once but under ten times. This sequence joins TRBV18 and TRBJ1-5; D perhaps matches TRBD1 (6 bases). This CDR3 contains 13 residues. Germline V CDR1 and CDR2: KGHSH, LQKENI. V was pared by 2 bases and J by 11 bases, with 13 bases between. CDR3 sequence: CASSPGGGPAQHF. As DNA, the CDR3 is TGTGCCAGCTCACCAGGGGGGGGCCCGGCCCAGCATTTT.

The V gene is TRBV5-1, the J gene TRBJ2-3; 10 nucleotides line up with TRBD2. The J segment lost 4 bases and the V segment lost 4 bases, leaving 3 bases of the junction unmatched. Germline V CDR1 and CDR2: SGHRS, YFSETQ. This CDR3 has 14 residues. DNA for the CDR3: TGCGCCAGCAGCGCCGGGACTAGCGCAGATACGCAGTATTTT. This translates into CASSAGTSADTQYF.

This chain connects TRBV30 to TRBJ2-1, with 9 bases identical to TRBD2. The ends lost 4 bases at V and 10 bases at J; junction bases unmatched: 8. Germline lookup yields CDR1 GTSNPN and CDR2 SVGIG (reference sequence). The CDR3 totals 13 residues. CDR3 loop: CAWTRGGLREQFF. The CDR3 DNA reads as TGTGCCTGGACGCGGGGGGGCCTAAGGGAGCAGTTCTTC.

CDR3 loop: CASSFSFGGPGANVLTF. The CDR3 nucleotides read TGTGCCAGCAGTTTCTCCTTCGGGGGGCCTGGGGCCAACGTCCTGACTTTC. V gene TRBV27 combines with J gene TRBJ2-6, with D possibly matching TRBD2 (7 bases). Trimming left V 3 bases short and J 2 bases short, with 14 bases between. This CDR3 spans 17 amino acids. CDR1 is MNHEY, CDR2 SMNVEV, per germline (reference sequence).

The sample holds one count of this clone. The gene calls are TRBV6-5 and TRBJ2-2; D is unresolved. The CDR3 extends over 13 amino acids. CDR1 is MNHEY, CDR2 SVGAGI, per germline. The V gene lost 5 bases and the J gene lost 1 base, with 5 bases spanning the gap. CDR3 nucleotides: TGTGCCAGCAGTCACGGGAACACCGGGGAGCTGTTTTTT. Amino acids: CASSHGNTGELFF.

The V call is TRBV9, the J call TRBJ2-1; D remains unclear. The CDR3 length is 15 residues. Germline values: CDR1 SGDLS, CDR2 YYNGEE. V lost 0 bases, J lost 4 bases, and 11 bases lay in between. The CDR3: CASSVAPGIYNEQFF. CDR3 bases: TGTGCCAGCAGCGTAGCCCCAGGCATTTACAATGAGCAGTTCTTC.